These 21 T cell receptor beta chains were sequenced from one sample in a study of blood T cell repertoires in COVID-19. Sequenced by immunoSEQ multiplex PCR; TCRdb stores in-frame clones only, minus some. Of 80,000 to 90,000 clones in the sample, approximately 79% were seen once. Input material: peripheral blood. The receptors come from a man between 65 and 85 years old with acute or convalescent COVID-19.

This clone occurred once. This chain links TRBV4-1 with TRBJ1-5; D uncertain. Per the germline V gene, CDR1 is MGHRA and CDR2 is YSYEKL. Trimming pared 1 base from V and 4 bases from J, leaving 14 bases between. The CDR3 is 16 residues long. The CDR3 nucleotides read TGCGCCAGCAGCCAAGGGTTTAGCTTGAAAAATCAGCCCCAGCATTTT. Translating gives CASSQGFSLKNQPQHF.

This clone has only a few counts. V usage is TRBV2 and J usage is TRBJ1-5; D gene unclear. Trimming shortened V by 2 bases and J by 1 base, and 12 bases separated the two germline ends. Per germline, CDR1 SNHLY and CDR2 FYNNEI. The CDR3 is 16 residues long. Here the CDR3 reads CASSERRQRSNQPQHF. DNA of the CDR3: TGTGCCAGCAGTGAAAGGCGGCAGAGGAGCAATCAGCCCCAGCATTTT. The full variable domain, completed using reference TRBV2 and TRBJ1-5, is EPEVTQTPSHQVTQMGQEVILRCVPISNHLYFYWYRQILGQKVEFLVSFYNNEISEKSEIFDDQFSVERPDGSNFTLKIRSTKLEDSAMYFCASSERRQRSNQPQHFGDGTRLSIL.

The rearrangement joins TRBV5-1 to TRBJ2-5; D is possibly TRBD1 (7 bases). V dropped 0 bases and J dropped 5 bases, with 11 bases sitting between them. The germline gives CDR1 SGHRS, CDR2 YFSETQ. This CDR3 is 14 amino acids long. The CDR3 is CASSLAPGGETQYF. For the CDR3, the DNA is TGCGCCAGCAGCTTGGCCCCAGGGGGGGAGACCCAGTACTTC.

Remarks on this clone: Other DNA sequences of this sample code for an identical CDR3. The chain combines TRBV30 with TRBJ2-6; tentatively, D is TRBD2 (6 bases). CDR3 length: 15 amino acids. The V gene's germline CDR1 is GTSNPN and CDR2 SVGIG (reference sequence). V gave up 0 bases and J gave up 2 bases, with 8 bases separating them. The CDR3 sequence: CAWSVGGTGANVLTF. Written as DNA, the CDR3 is TGTGCCTGGAGTGTTGGAGGGACTGGGGCCAACGTCCTGACTTTC.

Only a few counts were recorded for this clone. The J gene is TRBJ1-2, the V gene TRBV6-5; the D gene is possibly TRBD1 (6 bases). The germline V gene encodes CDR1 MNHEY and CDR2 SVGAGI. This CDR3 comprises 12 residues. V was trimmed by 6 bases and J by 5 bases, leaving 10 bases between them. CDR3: CASRSGVYGYTF. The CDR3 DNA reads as TGTGCCAGCAGGTCAGGGGTTTATGGCTACACCTTC.

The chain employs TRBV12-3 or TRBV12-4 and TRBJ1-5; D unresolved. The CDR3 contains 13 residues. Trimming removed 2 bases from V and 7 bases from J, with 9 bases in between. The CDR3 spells CASSLSGRQPQHF. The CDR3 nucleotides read TGTGCCAGCAGTTTATCAGGTCGACAGCCCCAGCATTTT.

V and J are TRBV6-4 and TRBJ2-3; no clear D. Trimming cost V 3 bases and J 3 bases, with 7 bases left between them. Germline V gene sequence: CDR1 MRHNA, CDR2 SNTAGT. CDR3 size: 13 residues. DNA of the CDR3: TGTGCCAGCAGTGATGGGCGAACAGATACGCAGTATTTT. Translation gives CASSDGRTDTQYF.

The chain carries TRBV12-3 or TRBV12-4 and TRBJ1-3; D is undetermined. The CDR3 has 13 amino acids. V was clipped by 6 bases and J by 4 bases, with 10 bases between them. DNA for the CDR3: TGTGCCAGCAGACCAGGAGGGGGAAACACCATATATTTT. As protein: CASRPGGGNTIYF.

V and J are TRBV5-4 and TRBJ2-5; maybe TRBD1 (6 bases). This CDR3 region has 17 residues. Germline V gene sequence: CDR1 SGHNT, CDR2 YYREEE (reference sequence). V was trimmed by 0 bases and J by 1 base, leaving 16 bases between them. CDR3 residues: CASSLGGGQRSQETQYF. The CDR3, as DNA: TGTGCCAGCAGCTTGGGGGGTGGACAGCGGAGCCAAGAGACCCAGTACTTC.

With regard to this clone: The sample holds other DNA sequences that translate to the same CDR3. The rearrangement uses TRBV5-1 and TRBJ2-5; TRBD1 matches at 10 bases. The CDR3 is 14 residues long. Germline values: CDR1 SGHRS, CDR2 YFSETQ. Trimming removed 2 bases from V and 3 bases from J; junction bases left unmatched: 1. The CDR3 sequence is CASSFGQGEETQYF. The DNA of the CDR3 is TGCGCCAGCAGCTTTGGACAGGGGGAAGAGACCCAGTACTTC.

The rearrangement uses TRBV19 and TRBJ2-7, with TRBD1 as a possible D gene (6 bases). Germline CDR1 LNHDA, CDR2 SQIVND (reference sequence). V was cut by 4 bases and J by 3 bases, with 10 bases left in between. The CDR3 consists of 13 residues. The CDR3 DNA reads TGTGCCAGTAGTAAGGGGGACGACTACGAGCAGTACTTC. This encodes CASSKGDDYEQYF.

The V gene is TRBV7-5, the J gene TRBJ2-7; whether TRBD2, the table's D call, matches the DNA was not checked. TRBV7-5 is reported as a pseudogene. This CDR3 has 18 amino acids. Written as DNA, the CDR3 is TGTGTCAGAAGCCCCTCGGGACCTAGCGGGGGGCTTGCCTACGAGCAGTACGTC. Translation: CVRSPSGPSGGLAYEQYV.

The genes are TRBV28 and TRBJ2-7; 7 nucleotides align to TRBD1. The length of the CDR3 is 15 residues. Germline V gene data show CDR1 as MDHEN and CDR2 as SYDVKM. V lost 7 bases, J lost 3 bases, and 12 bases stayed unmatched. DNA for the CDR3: TGTGCCAGCAAACTAACCGGGACAGATTACTACGAGCAGTACTTC. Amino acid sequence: CASKLTGTDYYEQYF.

The chain's CDR3 is CAISGDSETEAFF. CDR3 in DNA: TGTGCCATCAGTGGAGACTCCGAGACTGAAGCTTTCTTT. V and J are TRBV10-3 and TRBJ1-1; D remains unclear. This CDR3 has 13 residues. V was trimmed by 4 bases and J by 5 bases, leaving 11 bases between them. Looked up from germline, CDR1 is ENHRY and CDR2 is SYGVKD.

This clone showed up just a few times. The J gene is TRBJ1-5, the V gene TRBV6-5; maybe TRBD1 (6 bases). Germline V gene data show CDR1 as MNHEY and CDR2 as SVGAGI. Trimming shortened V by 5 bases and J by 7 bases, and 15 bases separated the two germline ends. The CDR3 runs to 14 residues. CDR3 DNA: TGTGCCAGCAGTCCGGACAGATGGGAACAGCCCCAGCATTTT. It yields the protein CASSPDRWEQPQHF.

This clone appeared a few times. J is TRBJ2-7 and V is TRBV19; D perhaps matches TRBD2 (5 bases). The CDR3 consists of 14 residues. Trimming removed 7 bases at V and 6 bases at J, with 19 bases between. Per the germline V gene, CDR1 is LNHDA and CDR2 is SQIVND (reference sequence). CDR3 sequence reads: CASTPTPGGSEQYF. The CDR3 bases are TGTGCCAGTACCCCGACCCCAGGAGGCAGCGAGCAGTACTTC.

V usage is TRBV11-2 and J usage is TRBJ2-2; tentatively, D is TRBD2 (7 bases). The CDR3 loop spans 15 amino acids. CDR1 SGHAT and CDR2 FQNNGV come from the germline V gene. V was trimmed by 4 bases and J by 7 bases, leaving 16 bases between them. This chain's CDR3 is CASSSVKGGNGELFF. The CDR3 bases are TGTGCCAGCAGCTCAGTGAAGGGGGGGAACGGGGAGCTGTTTTTT. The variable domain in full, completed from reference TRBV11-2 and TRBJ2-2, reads EAGVAQSPRYKIIEKRQSVAFWCNPISGHATLYWYQQILGQGPKLLIQFQNNGVVDDSQLPKDRFSAERLKGVDSTLKIQPAKLEDSAVYLCASSSVKGGNGELFFGEGSRLTVL.

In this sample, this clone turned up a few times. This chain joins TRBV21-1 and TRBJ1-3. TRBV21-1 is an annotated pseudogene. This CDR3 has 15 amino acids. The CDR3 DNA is TGTGCCAGCACCTTCTTCTCACTCTCTGGAAACACCATATATTTT. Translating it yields CASTFFSLSGNTIYF.

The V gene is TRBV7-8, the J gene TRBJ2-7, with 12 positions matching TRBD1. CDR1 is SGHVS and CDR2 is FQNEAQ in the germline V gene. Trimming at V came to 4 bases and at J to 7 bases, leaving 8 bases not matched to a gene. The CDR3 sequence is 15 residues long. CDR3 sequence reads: CASSSEGQGAREQYF. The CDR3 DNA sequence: TGTGCCAGCAGCTCGGAGGGACAGGGGGCGAGGGAGCAGTACTTC.

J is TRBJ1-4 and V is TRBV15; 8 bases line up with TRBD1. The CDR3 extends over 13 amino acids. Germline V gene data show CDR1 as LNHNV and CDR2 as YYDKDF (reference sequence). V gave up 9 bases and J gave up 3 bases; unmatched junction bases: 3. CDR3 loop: CATQGASNEKLFF. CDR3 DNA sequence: TGTGCCACTCAGGGGGCTTCTAATGAAAAACTGTTTTTT.

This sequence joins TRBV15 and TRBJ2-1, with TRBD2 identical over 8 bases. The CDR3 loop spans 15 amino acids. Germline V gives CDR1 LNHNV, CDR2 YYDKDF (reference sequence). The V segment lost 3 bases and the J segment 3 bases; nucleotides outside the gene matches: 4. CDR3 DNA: TGTGCCACCAGCAGCGGACTAGCTTTCTACAATGAGCAGTTCTTC. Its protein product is CATSSGLAFYNEQFF.